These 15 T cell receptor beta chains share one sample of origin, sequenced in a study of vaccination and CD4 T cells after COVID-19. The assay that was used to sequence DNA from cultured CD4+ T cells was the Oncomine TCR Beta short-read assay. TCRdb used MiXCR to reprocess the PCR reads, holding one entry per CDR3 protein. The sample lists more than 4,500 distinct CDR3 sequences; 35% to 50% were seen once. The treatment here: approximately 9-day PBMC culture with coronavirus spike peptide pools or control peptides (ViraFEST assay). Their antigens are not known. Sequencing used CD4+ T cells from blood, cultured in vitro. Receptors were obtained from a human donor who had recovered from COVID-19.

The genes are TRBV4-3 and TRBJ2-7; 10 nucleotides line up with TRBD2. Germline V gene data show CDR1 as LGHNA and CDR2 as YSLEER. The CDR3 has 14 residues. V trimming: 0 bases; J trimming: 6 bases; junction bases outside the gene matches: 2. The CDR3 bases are TGCGCCAGCAGCCAAGATAGGACTAGCGGCGAGCAGTACTTC. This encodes CASSQDRTSGEQYF.

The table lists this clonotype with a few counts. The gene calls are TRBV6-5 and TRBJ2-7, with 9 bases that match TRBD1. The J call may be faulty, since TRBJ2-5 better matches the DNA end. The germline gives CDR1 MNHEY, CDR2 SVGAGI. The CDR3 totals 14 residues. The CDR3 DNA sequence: TGTGCCAGCAGTTACGCCGGACAGGGGAGGACCCAGTACTTC. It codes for CASSYAGQGRTQYF.

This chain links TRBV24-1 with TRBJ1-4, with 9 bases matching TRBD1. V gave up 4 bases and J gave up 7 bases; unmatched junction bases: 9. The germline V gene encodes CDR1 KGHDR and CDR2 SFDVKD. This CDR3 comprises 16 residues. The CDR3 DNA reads TGTGCCACCAGTGACCGACCGGGACAGGGTACTGAAAAACTGTTTTTT. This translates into CATSDRPGQGTEKLFF.

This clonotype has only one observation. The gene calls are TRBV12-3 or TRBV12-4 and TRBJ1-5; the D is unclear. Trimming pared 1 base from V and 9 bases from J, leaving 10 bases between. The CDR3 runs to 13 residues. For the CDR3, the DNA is TGTGCCAGCAGTTTAGTGTTACTGGGGCCCCAGCATTTT. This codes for CASSLVLLGPQHF.

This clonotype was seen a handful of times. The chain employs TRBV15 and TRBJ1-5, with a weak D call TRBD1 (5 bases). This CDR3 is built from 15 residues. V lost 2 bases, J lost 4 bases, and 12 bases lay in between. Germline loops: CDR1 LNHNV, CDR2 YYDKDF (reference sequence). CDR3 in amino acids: CATSRILQGNQPQHF. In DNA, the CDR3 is TGTGCCACCAGCAGAATTTTGCAGGGAAATCAGCCCCAGCATTTT.

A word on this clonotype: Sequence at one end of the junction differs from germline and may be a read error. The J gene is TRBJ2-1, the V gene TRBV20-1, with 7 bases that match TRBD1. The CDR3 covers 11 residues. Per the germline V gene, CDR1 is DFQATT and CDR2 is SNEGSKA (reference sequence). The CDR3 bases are TGCAGTGCTAAGGGGGACAGCTTACCCATCTTC. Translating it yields CSAKGDSLPIF.

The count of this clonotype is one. The CDR3 here is CASSFARGGPYNEQFF. The CDR3, as DNA: TGTGCCAGCAGCTTTGCCCGGGGGGGCCCCTACAATGAGCAGTTCTTC. The rearrangement uses TRBV2 and TRBJ2-1; the match to TRBD2 covers 8 bases. Germline loops: CDR1 SNHLY, CDR2 FYNNEI. The CDR3 spans 16 residues. V shed 6 bases, J shed 2 bases, and the junction held 9 bases outside the gene matches.

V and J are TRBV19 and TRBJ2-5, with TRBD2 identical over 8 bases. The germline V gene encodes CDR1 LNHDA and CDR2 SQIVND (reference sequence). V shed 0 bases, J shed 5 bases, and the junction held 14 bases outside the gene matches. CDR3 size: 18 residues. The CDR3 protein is CASSIDPPPGGAGETQYF. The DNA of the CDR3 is TGTGCCAGTAGTATAGATCCCCCCCCCGGGGGGGCCGGGGAGACCCAGTACTTC.

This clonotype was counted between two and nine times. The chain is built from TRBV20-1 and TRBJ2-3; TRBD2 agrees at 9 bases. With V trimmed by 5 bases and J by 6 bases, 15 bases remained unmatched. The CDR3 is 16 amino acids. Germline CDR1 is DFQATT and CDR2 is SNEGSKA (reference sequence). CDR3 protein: CSAPLGAGGPSDTQYF. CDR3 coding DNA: TGCAGTGCTCCCCTGGGGGCGGGAGGGCCGTCTGATACGCAGTATTTT.

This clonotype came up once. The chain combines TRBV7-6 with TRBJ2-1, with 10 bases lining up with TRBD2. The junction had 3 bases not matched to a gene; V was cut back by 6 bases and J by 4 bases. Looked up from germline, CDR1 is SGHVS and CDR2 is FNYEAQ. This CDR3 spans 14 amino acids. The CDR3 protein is CASREGLAYNEQFF. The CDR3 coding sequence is TGTGCCAGCAGAGAGGGACTAGCGTACAATGAGCAGTTCTTC.

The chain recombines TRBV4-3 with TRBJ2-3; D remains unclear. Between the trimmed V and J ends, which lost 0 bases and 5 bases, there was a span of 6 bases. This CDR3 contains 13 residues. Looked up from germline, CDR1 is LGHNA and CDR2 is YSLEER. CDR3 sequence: CASSQEPVDTQYF. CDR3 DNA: TGCGCCAGCAGCCAAGAACCGGTAGATACGCAGTATTTT.

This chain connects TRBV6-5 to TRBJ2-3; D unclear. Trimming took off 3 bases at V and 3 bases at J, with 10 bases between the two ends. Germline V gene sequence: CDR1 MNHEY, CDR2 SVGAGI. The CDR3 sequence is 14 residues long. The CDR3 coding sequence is TGTGCCAGCAGTTATTCCTTAGGAACAGATACGCAGTATTTT. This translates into CASSYSLGTDTQYF.

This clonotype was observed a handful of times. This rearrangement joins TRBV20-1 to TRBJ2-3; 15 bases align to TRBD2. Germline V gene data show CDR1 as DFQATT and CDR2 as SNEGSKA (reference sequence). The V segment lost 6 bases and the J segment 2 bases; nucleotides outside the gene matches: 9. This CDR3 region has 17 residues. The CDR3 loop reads CSASGLAGGRNTDTQYF. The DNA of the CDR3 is TGCAGTGCATCGGGACTAGCGGGAGGTCGGAACACAGATACGCAGTATTTT.

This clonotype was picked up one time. For the CDR3, the DNA is TGTGCCAGCTCACCGCACCGGAACTATGGCTACACCTTC. Its protein is CASSPHRNYGYTF. The chain recombines TRBV18 with TRBJ1-2, with D unclear. From germline, CDR1 is KGHSH and CDR2 LQKENI. V lost 3 bases and J 2 bases, leaving 7 bases between the germline ends. The CDR3 is 13 amino acids.

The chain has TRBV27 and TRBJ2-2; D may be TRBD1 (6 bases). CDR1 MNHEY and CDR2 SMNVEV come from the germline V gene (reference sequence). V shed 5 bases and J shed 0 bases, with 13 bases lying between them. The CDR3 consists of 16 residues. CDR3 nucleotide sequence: TGTGCCAGCAGTGACCGGACAGCCGCGAACACCGGGGAGCTGTTTTTT. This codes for CASSDRTAANTGELFF.